The 15 T cell receptor beta chains reported below all come from one sample, sequenced in a study of T cell repertoires and leukemia-associated antigens. TCRdb reprocessed the 5' RACE reads with MiXCR, giving one entry per CDR3 protein. The repertoire holds 7,500 to 10,000 distinct CDR3 sequences, with 43% as singletons. Antigens for these TCRs are unknown. The specimen sequenced was CD3+ T cells sorted from blood and cultured. These receptors all stem from a female donor in good health.

This clonotype is judged medium-sized (0.01 to 0.1%). The J gene is TRBJ2-1, the V gene TRBV7-2; D not resolved. Trimming stripped 0 bases from V and 7 bases from J, with 10 bases between. CDR3 length equals 14 residues. Germline V gene lookup returns CDR1 SGHTA and CDR2 FQGNSA. As DNA, the CDR3 is TGTGCCAGCAGCTTAGCGAGTTTCCTAAATGAGCAGTTCTTC. Protein sequence: CASSLASFLNEQFF.

This clonotype was observed a handful of times. The V gene is TRBV5-1, the J gene TRBJ2-7; TRBD2 aligns across 8 bases. Germline V CDR1 and CDR2: SGHRS, YFSETQ. The length of the CDR3 is 15 residues. Germline trimming cut 4 bases from V and 2 bases from J; bases unmatched to any gene: 8. The CDR3 sequence is CASSVTSGSTYEQYF. The CDR3 DNA reads TGCGCCAGCAGCGTCACTAGCGGTTCGACCTACGAGCAGTACTTC.

This clonotype was found many times. The chain is built from TRBV24-1 and TRBJ2-4, with 9 bases lining up with TRBD1. This CDR3 is 16 amino acids long. Germline values: CDR1 KGHDR, CDR2 SFDVKD. V lost 3 bases, J lost 6 bases, and 8 bases stayed unmatched. As DNA, the CDR3 is TGTGCCACCAGTGATAATACCGGGACAGGGTTAAACATTCAGTACTTC. This codes for CATSDNTGTGLNIQYF.

This clonotype appeared a few times. The chain carries TRBV5-1 and TRBJ2-1; perhaps TRBD2 as D (5 bases). Trimming cost V 5 bases and J 4 bases, with 16 bases left between them. CDR3 length: 15 residues. The germline gives CDR1 SGHRS, CDR2 YFSETQ. The CDR3 loop reads CASRTGSPGYNEQFF. Here the CDR3 DNA reads TGCGCCAGCAGGACCGGGTCCCCGGGATACAATGAGCAGTTCTTC.

This clonotype is judged medium-sized. V and J are TRBV5-1 and TRBJ2-1; a weak D match, TRBD2 (6 bases). The CDR3 sequence is 14 residues long. Germline CDR1 SGHRS, CDR2 YFSETQ. The V end was cut by 2 bases, the J end by 2 bases, with 8 bases between. The CDR3 loop is CASSLAGAYNEQFF. The CDR3 nucleotides read TGCGCCAGCAGCTTAGCGGGTGCCTACAATGAGCAGTTCTTC.

This clonotype appeared a few times. V gene TRBV7-2 combines with J gene TRBJ2-5; the match to TRBD2 covers 7 bases. Germline V gives CDR1 SGHTA, CDR2 FQGNSA. The trim removed 5 bases at V and 1 base at J, leaving 10 bases unmatched. This CDR3 spans 16 amino acids. The CDR3 DNA reads TGTGCCAGCAGCACCCAAGTACTAGCGCCCCAAGAGACCCAGTACTTC. It specifies CASSTQVLAPQETQYF.

This chain links TRBV25-1 with TRBJ2-5, with 9 nucleotides matching TRBD2. This CDR3 is built from 15 residues. Trimming took 1 base from V and 5 from J; bases not matched to a gene: 5. The germline CDR1 and CDR2 sequences are MGHDK and SYGVNS. The CDR3 loop reads CASSELTSGGETQYF. As DNA, the CDR3 is TGTGCCAGCAGTGAATTGACTAGCGGTGGGGAGACCCAGTACTTC. Complete variable domain (other parts from reference TRBV25-1 and TRBJ2-5): EADIYQTPRYLVIGTGKKITLECSQTMGHDKMYWYQQDPGMELHLIHYSYGVNSTEKGDLSSESTVSRIRTEHFPLTLESARPSHTSQYLCASSELTSGGETQYFGPGTRLLVL.

Concerning this clonotype itself: A read error may produce the germline difference seen at one junction end. The V call is TRBV7-9, the J call TRBJ2-1; no definite D call. CDR3 length: 13 amino acids. Per germline, CDR1 SEHNR and CDR2 FQNEAQ (reference sequence). The CDR3 protein is CVSSLSSYNEQFF. The CDR3 DNA follows: TGTGTCAGCAGCCTCAGTTCCTACAATGAGCAGTTCTTC.

The chain recombines TRBV5-1 with TRBJ2-2, with a tentative D call TRBD1 (6 bases). The CDR3 covers 16 residues. Per germline, CDR1 SGHRS and CDR2 YFSETQ. V was clipped by 3 bases and J by 0 bases, with 12 bases between them. The CDR3 coding sequence is TGCGCCAGCAGCTGGACGGGGACACCGAACACCGGGGAGCTGTTTTTT. Protein: CASSWTGTPNTGELFF.

This clonotype was seen at least ten times. The chain couples TRBV20-1 to TRBJ1-3; 8 positions match TRBD1. Germline loops: CDR1 DFQATT, CDR2 SNEGSKA (reference sequence). CDR3 length: 13 residues. In DNA form, the CDR3 reads TGCAGCGGGATGGGACAGGTTGAAAACACCATATATTTT. Translation: CSGMGQVENTIYF.

Concerning this clonotype itself: Likely a read error: the CDR3 ends without its conserved phenylalanine or tryptophan. This sequence joins TRBV5-1 and TRBJ1-1; D uncertain. The CDR3 runs 14 residues. V was clipped by 4 bases and J by 4 bases, with 14 bases between them. Per germline, CDR1 SGHRS and CDR2 YFSETQ. This CDR3 reads CASSPETQSTEAFL. CDR3 in DNA: TGCGCCAGCAGCCCGGAGACCCAGAGCACTGAAGCTTTCTTA.

The V call is TRBV12-3 or TRBV12-4, the J call TRBJ1-1; unclear D gene. There are 13 residues in the CDR3. Trimming removed 6 bases from V and 11 bases from J, with 19 bases in between. This CDR3 reads CASSPNLLESAFF. Written as DNA, the CDR3 is TGTGCCAGCAGCCCCAACTTGCTTGAGTCGGCTTTCTTT.

In DNA, the CDR3 is TGCGCCAGCAGCCACCGGATAGTAGCAGGGGAAGGAGCGGGGACCAAAAACATTCAGTACTTC. It specifies CASSHRIVAGEGAGTKNIQYF. The chain carries TRBV4-1 and TRBJ2-4; TRBD2 might be the D (7 bases). Trimming cost V 3 bases and J 2 bases, with 29 bases left between them. Per germline, CDR1 MGHRA and CDR2 YSYEKL. The CDR3 sequence is 21 residues long.

At least ten counts were recorded for this clonotype. A junction boundary mismatches the germline segment, possibly from a read error. The chain recombines TRBV5-1 with TRBJ2-2, with D possibly being TRBD1 or TRBD2 (6 bases each). The germline CDR1 and CDR2 sequences are SGHRS and YFSETQ. This CDR3 has 15 amino acids. CDR3 DNA: TGCGCCAGCAGTTTTGAAACAGGGAGCACCGGGGGGCTGTTTTTT. This sequence encodes CASSFETGSTGGLFF.

The J gene is TRBJ2-1, the V gene TRBV4-3; D gene unclear. The germline V gene has CDR1 LGHNA and CDR2 YSLEER. This CDR3 has 16 residues. V was pared by 4 bases and J by 0 bases, with 13 bases between. CDR3 DNA: TGCGCCAGCAGCCCCTTCCCACTGTGCTCCTACAATGAGCAGTTCTTC. The encoded protein is CASSPFPLCSYNEQFF.